This T cell receptor (beta chain) derives from a study of blood T cell repertoires in COVID-19. Overall study context: The United States, Italy and Spain were the sources of the acute and convalescent COVID-19 samples. T cells, B-cell-depleted T cells, or PBMCs supplied cDNA or gDNA.

The germline CDR1 and CDR2 sequences are LGHDT and YNNKEL (reference sequence). Deletions cut 4 bases from V and 10 bases from J, with 17 bases between. The CDR3 covers 14 residues. Original analysis: Amplification with reference gene primers provided the estimates of nucleated cell counts. Using immunoSEQ multiplex PCR, the repertoire was profiled, and TCRdb retains in-frame clones only, with some absent. Clone size and the V and J calls come from that table; the DNA yielded D and trimming. The sample comprises about 86,000 clones, roughly 80% of which are singletons, and 11% rests with the top ten.

The receptor was derived from a man aged 65-85 years with acute or convalescent COVID-19. The V call is TRBV3-1 (or the pseudogene TRBV3-2), the J call TRBJ1-3; D may be TRBD1 (5 bases). The sequenced sample was peripheral blood. CDR3: CASSLQAEVVTIYF. CDR3 DNA: TGTGCCAGCAGCCTACAGGCCGAGGTGGTTACCATATATTTT.